This T cell receptor beta chain comes out of a study of regulatory T cells in long-lasting Graves disease. Whole-study context: Patients met the persistent Graves' disease definition after over 5 years of antithyroid drugs with positive TSH receptor antibodies. Overall study results and limits: Newly diagnosed Graves' patients had higher TCR diversity than persistent ones. Repertoires from persistent disease leaned toward TRBV28, TRBJ1-2 and TRBJ2-5.

Investigators prepared the TCR beta libraries by applying iRepertoire HTBI primers and Arm-PCR of CDR3 regions. TCRdb independently ran MiXCR on the multiplex PCR reads; one entry per CDR3 protein. The table includes 400,000 to 600,000 distinct CDR3 sequences, about a fifth detected once. This clonotype was seen many times. Its antigen is not known. Time point described: persistent/refractory GD, antithyroid drugs over 5 years with positive TRAb. Extracted PBMC RNA gave rise to the TCR library. American Thyroid Association guidelines defined Graves' disease diagnosis. The CDR3 sequence is 15 residues long. Germline CDR1 is MNHEY and CDR2 is SVGAGI. Trimming took off 2 bases at V and 4 bases at J, with 14 bases between the two ends.

This sequence joins TRBV6-5 and TRBJ1-1; perhaps TRBD1 as D (6 bases). The specimen was peripheral blood mononuclear cells (PBMCs), collected when the disease was refractory, from a patient treated with antithyroid drugs. The receptor was isolated from a female donor with Graves disease. The chain's CDR3 is CASSYSKGVSTEAFF. In nucleotides, the CDR3 is TGTGCCAGCAGTTACAGTAAGGGGGTGAGCACTGAAGCTTTCTTT.